This TCR beta chain was sequenced in a study of identical twins. With regard to this clonotype: What it recognizes is unknown.

TCRdb called the 5' RACE reads again in MiXCR, with one record for every CDR3 protein. Counted here are hundreds of thousands of distinct CDR3 sequences, 5.5% to 7% occurring once; the ten biggest clones make up 3% to 4%. Findings and caveats of the study: Conclusions were drawn cross-sectionally by statistical analysis, without following the same donors.

The V and J ends lost 3 bases and 0 bases respectively, with 28 bases between them. The length of the CDR3 is 21 residues. Germline V gives CDR1 LGHDT, CDR2 YNNKEL (reference sequence). Another study also made use of these data, one on yellow fever vaccine responses in identical twins. That study adds: A vaccine T cell response that seemed partly convergent and partly personalized was reported in twins.

Material: memory (CD45RO+) T cells sorted from blood. The clonotype comes from a young woman in good health. The V and J genes are TRBV3-1 and TRBJ2-3, with TRBD2 as a possible D gene (6 bases). CDR3 sequence reads: CASSQGSGGGKRPTSTDTQYF. The CDR3 DNA reads as TGTGCCAGCAGCCAGGGGTCCGGCGGAGGGAAACGACCAACTAGCACAGATACGCAGTATTTT.